Presented here are 18 T cell receptor beta chains from one specimen sequenced in a study of control samples from healthy donors and cancer patients. Generated by immunoSEQ multiplex PCR, the TCRdb table keeps only in-frame clones and is missing some. The sample carries about 130,000 clones, more than 80% recorded once. The specimen sequenced was blood. Receptor source: a middle-aged man in good health.

The chain combines TRBV5-1 with TRBJ2-3, with D perhaps TRBD2 (6 bases). Between the trimmed V and J ends, which lost 5 bases and 4 bases, there was a span of 20 bases. The germline V gene has CDR1 SGHRS and CDR2 YFSETQ. The CDR3 length is 16 residues. The CDR3 nucleotides are TGCGCCAGCAGGCCGGGACTCCAGTCGGGGGCAGATACGCAGTATTTT. It translates to CASRPGLQSGADTQYF.

The chain couples TRBV7-9 to TRBJ2-1; D is unresolved. V lost 1 base and J 6 bases, leaving 10 bases between the germline ends. This CDR3 has 14 amino acids. Germline CDR1 and CDR2: SEHNR and FQNEAQ (reference sequence). CDR3 sequence: CASSLGIVGNEQFF. CDR3 nucleotide sequence: TGTGCCAGCAGCTTAGGGATTGTAGGCAATGAGCAGTTCTTC.

J is TRBJ1-1 and V is TRBV19, with D hard to call. Trimming shortened V by 3 bases and J by 4 bases, and 18 bases separated the two germline ends. The CDR3 is 16 amino acids. Looked up from germline, CDR1 is LNHDA and CDR2 is SQIVND (reference sequence). The CDR3, as DNA: TGTGCCAGTAGTATCAAAAGGGAAATCCGAGGCACTGAAGCTTTCTTT. Protein product: CASSIKREIRGTEAFF.

This rearrangement joins TRBV3-1 (or the pseudogene TRBV3-2) to TRBJ1-2; 8 nucleotides align to TRBD1. Trimming at V came to 3 bases and at J to 4 bases, leaving 4 bases not matched to a gene. Germline V gene sequence: CDR1 LGHDT, CDR2 YNNKEL (reference sequence). This CDR3 comprises 14 residues. CDR3 protein: CASSHRTGTYGYTF. CDR3 bases: TGTGCCAGCAGCCATCGGACAGGGACCTATGGCTACACCTTC.

V and J are TRBV2 and TRBJ1-2; D is unclear. CDR3 length equals 13 residues. Germline assignment: CDR1 SNHLY and CDR2 FYNNEI. V shed 8 bases and J shed 2 bases, with 12 bases lying between them. The CDR3 DNA follows: TGTGCCAGCTTCTTTCGGGGAAACTATGGCTACACCTTC. Translated, it gives CASFFRGNYGYTF.

This clone was seen once. The chain has TRBV19 and TRBJ1-2, with 8 bases identical to TRBD1. CDR3 length equals 15 residues. Per germline, CDR1 LNHDA and CDR2 SQIVND (reference sequence). The ends lost 5 bases at V and 3 bases at J; junction bases unmatched: 8. This CDR3 is CASSPQGTGDYGYTF. The CDR3 DNA reads as TGTGCCAGTAGTCCTCAGGGGACAGGTGACTATGGCTACACCTTC.

The V and J genes are TRBV9 and TRBJ1-4; possible D gene TRBD1, 6 bases. Germline V gene lookup returns CDR1 SGDLS and CDR2 YYNGEE. Trimming took 3 bases from V and 4 from J, leaving 10 bases between them. There are 14 residues in the CDR3. CDR3 in amino acids: CASSAGAVNEKLFF. In DNA form, the CDR3 reads TGTGCCAGCAGCGCGGGGGCCGTTAATGAAAAACTGTTTTTT.

This chain connects TRBV19 to TRBJ2-1; a weak D match, TRBD2 (5 bases). The germline V gene has CDR1 LNHDA and CDR2 SQIVND (reference sequence). V was cut by 4 bases and J by 9 bases, with 16 bases left in between. The CDR3 runs 14 residues. The DNA of the CDR3 is TGTGCCAGTAGTAACCGGAGGTCTGACGCTGAGCAGTTCTTC. This translates into CASSNRRSDAEQFF.

This clone has a single count. The chain joins TRBV7-2 to TRBJ2-7; D might be TRBD2 (6 bases). Per germline, CDR1 SGHTA and CDR2 FQGNSA. The germline V and J ends were trimmed by 4 bases and 0 bases, with 13 bases remaining between them. There are 15 residues in the CDR3. This CDR3 is CASSYRGTASYEQYF. As DNA, the CDR3 is TGTGCCAGCAGCTACCGCGGGACGGCCTCCTACGAGCAGTACTTC. Using reference TRBV7-2 and TRBJ2-7 for the parts outside the CDR3, the full variable domain is GAGVSQSPSNKVTEKGKDVELRCDPISGHTALYWYRQSLGQGLEFLIYFQGNSAPDKSGLPSDRFSAERTGGSVSTLTIQRTQQEDSAVYLCASSYRGTASYEQYFGPGTRLTVT.

The table lists this clone with a count of one. The V gene is TRBV7-2, the J gene TRBJ1-2; 10 bases agree with TRBD1. With V trimmed by 3 bases and J by 0 bases, 10 bases remained unmatched. CDR3 length: 18 amino acids. Germline V gene sequence: CDR1 SGHTA, CDR2 FQGNSA. This CDR3 reads CASSFRQGARFPNYGYTF. CDR3 in DNA: TGTGCCAGCAGCTTCCGACAGGGGGCGAGATTTCCTAACTATGGCTACACCTTC.

V and J are TRBV28 and TRBJ1-3; the D is unclear. Trimming cost V 1 base and J 0 bases, with 7 bases left between them. The CDR3 covers 15 residues. Germline CDR1 reads MDHEN; CDR2 reads SYDVKM. In nucleotides, the CDR3 is TGTGCCAGCAGTTTATACAGCTTCTCTGGAAACACCATATATTTT. It translates to CASSLYSFSGNTIYF. The variable domain in full, with the rest retrieved from reference TRBV28 and TRBJ1-3, is DVKVTQSSRYLVKRTGEKVFLECVQDMDHENMFWYRQDPGLGLRLIYFSYDVKMKEKGDIPEGYSVSREKKERFSLILESASTNQTSMYLCASSLYSFSGNTIYFGEGSWLTVV.

This sequence joins TRBV6-6 and TRBJ1-4; 8 nucleotides agree with TRBD1. V lost 3 bases to trimming and J lost 9 bases; unmatched junction nucleotides: 9. CDR1 MNHNY and CDR2 SVGAGI come from the germline V gene (reference sequence). The CDR3 has 15 residues. The CDR3 DNA follows: TGTGCCAGCAGTTATCTCCAGGGGGCCCCAAAAAAACTGTTTTTT. Its protein product is CASSYLQGAPKKLFF.

This chain uses TRBV19 with TRBJ1-2; the D gene is possibly TRBD1 (5 bases). Germline assignment: CDR1 LNHDA and CDR2 SQIVND (reference sequence). The CDR3 has 16 amino acids. V shed 3 bases and J shed 5 bases, with 19 bases lying between them. As DNA, the CDR3 is TGTGCCAGTAGTATCAATTGGCAGGGTTTCGTATATGGCTACACCTTC. Translation: CASSINWQGFVYGYTF.

V usage is TRBV4-1 and J usage is TRBJ2-1, with D unresolved. The CDR3 sequence is 17 residues long. CDR1 is MGHRA and CDR2 is YSYEKL in the germline V gene. V was pared by 0 bases and J by 0 bases, with 12 bases between. CDR3 sequence reads: CASSQEGMGSSYNEQFF. DNA of the CDR3: TGCGCCAGCAGCCAAGAAGGGATGGGCAGCTCCTACAATGAGCAGTTCTTC.

The rearrangement joins TRBV5-5 to TRBJ2-3; a weak D match, TRBD2 (6 bases). Germline lookup yields CDR1 SGHKS and CDR2 YYEKEE (reference sequence). The V end lost 2 bases, the J end lost 1 base, and 11 bases lay between the germline ends. The CDR3 has 15 residues. The CDR3 region is CASSFWGDGTDTQYF. The CDR3 bases are TGTGCCAGCAGCTTTTGGGGGGACGGCACAGATACGCAGTATTTT.

The V and J genes are TRBV7-2 and TRBJ2-1, with D unclear. Germline V gene sequence: CDR1 SGHTA, CDR2 FQGNSA. Trimming stripped 5 bases from V and 2 bases from J, with 7 bases between. The CDR3 contains 13 residues. CDR3 nucleotide sequence: TGTGCCAGCAGCCGGCCCCCCTACAATGAGCAGTTCTTC. Translated, it gives CASSRPPYNEQFF.

V gene TRBV28 combines with J gene TRBJ1-3; unclear D gene. CDR3 size: 11 residues. Trimming stripped 3 bases from V and 9 bases from J, with 6 bases between. Germline CDR1 and CDR2: MDHEN and SYDVKM. CDR3 sequence (DNA): TGTGCCAGCAGTTTCAGGTTCACCATATATTTT. This encodes CASSFRFTIYF.

CDR3 DNA: TGTGCCAGCAGCCGGGACCTTGGCCCCACAGATACGCAGTATTTT. Translation gives CASSRDLGPTDTQYF. The J gene is TRBJ2-3, the V gene TRBV5-4; D may match TRBD1 or TRBD2 (5 bases each). CDR3 length: 15 residues. Germline loops: CDR1 SGHNT, CDR2 YYREEE (reference sequence). V was shortened by 4 bases and J by 2 bases, with 14 bases between the two germline ends.